The next 16 T cell receptor beta chains were all read from a single sample in a study of T-cell memory formation after mild COVID-19. TCRdb re-derived calls from the 5' RACE reads in MiXCR, one entry per CDR3 protein. The sample includes 500,000 to 600,000 distinct CDR3 sequences, roughly 18% of them seen just once. The sequenced sample was PBMCs or a T cell subset sorted from them (not recorded which). These receptors were taken from an adult woman who had mild COVID-19 (a few samples of this study predate the infection). Cell type and time point are not known.

This clonotype was detected a few times. The J gene is TRBJ2-2, the V gene TRBV3-1; D gene ambiguous. The germline V gene has CDR1 LGHDT and CDR2 YNNKEL (reference sequence). This CDR3 has 13 amino acids. V lost 1 base and J 6 bases, leaving 6 bases between the germline ends. The CDR3 protein is CASSQGSPGELFF. CDR3 sequence (DNA): TGTGCCAGCAGCCAAGGGTCCCCCGGGGAGCTGTTTTTT.

This clonotype has a count of ten or more. This chain connects TRBV5-1 to TRBJ2-7, with 10 bases lining up with TRBD1. Trimming cost V 0 bases and J 5 bases; bases outside gene matches: 2. Germline CDR1 and CDR2: SGHRS and YFSETQ. This CDR3 is built from 14 residues. CDR3 loop: CASSLGQGANEQYF. CDR3 in DNA: TGCGCCAGCAGCTTGGGACAGGGGGCCAACGAGCAGTACTTC. The full variable domain, with the rest looked up from reference TRBV5-1 and TRBJ2-7, is KAGVTQTPRYLIKTRGQQVTLSCSPISGHRSVSWYQQTPGQGLQFLFEYFSETQRNKGNFPGRFSGRQFSNSRSEMNVSTLELGDSALYLCASSLGQGANEQYFGPGTRLTVT.

CDR3 amino acids: CASSQGPLAGEQFF. CDR3 bases: TGTGCCAGCAGCCAAGGCCCGTTAGCGGGGGAGCAGTTCTTC. V is TRBV3-1 and J is TRBJ2-1, with 8 nucleotides matching TRBD2. The CDR3 sequence is 14 residues long. The germline gives CDR1 LGHDT, CDR2 YNNKEL (reference sequence). Unmatched junction bases numbered 6, after V lost 1 base and J lost 10 bases.

Only a few counts were recorded for this clonotype. Here the CDR3 reads CSVVDPPKDTQYF. The CDR3 DNA is TGCAGTGTAGTAGACCCCCCAAAAGATACGCAGTATTTT. This chain uses TRBV20-1 with TRBJ2-3; D unresolved. The germline V and J ends were trimmed by 7 bases and 5 bases, with 16 bases remaining between them. Germline V CDR1 and CDR2: DFQATT, SNEGSKA (reference sequence). This CDR3 is 13 amino acids long.

The rearrangement uses TRBV27 and TRBJ1-5; no definite D call. Germline CDR1 is MNHEY and CDR2 is SMNVEV (reference sequence). V was cut by 6 bases and J by 2 bases, with 11 bases left in between. This CDR3 is 14 amino acids long. The CDR3 nucleotides read TGTGCCAGCAGCGGCCTAGGAGGCAATCAGCCCCAGCATTTT. Translated: CASSGLGGNQPQHF.

The chain carries TRBV7-3 and TRBJ2-5; 15 nucleotides align to TRBD2. The V gene's germline CDR1 is SGHTA and CDR2 FQGTGA. The V gene end was trimmed by 6 bases and the J gene end by 4 bases; junction bases not matched to a gene: 6. This CDR3 contains 16 residues. CDR3 region: CASSAPGLAGGETQYF. The CDR3 DNA sequence: TGTGCCAGCAGTGCTCCGGGACTAGCGGGAGGAGAGACCCAGTACTTC.

CDR3 nucleotide sequence: TGTGCCAGCAGCCTGGACTTTGGGGCCCTCAGAGAGACCCAGTACTTC. It translates to CASSLDFGALRETQYF. This chain connects TRBV5-5 to TRBJ2-5; D may correspond to TRBD1 or TRBD2 (5 bases each). Germline values: CDR1 SGHKS, CDR2 YYEKEE (reference sequence). Trimming shortened V by 4 bases and J by 4 bases, and 20 bases separated the two germline ends. The CDR3 has 16 amino acids. Together with reference TRBV5-5 and TRBJ2-5, the CDR3 gives the full variable domain: DAGVTQSPTHLIKTRGQQVTLRCSPISGHKSVSWYQQVLGQGPQFIFQYYEKEERGRGNFPDRFSARQFPNYSSELNVNALLLGDSALYLCASSLDFGALRETQYFGPGTRLLVL.

This clonotype showed up many times. The rearrangement uses TRBV5-1 and TRBJ2-6, with D unclear. V shed 0 bases and J shed 0 bases, with 1 base lying between them. CDR3 size: 14 residues. Germline CDR1 and CDR2: SGHRS and YFSETQ. Here the CDR3 reads CASSLVSGANVLTF. In DNA, the CDR3 is TGCGCCAGCAGCTTGGTCTCTGGGGCCAACGTCCTGACTTTC.

This clonotype was observed a few times. The genes are TRBV24-1 and TRBJ1-2; no firm D call. Germline V gives CDR1 KGHDR, CDR2 SFDVKD. This CDR3 has 12 amino acids. Trimming cost V 0 bases and J 8 bases, with 6 bases left between them. The CDR3 bases are TGTGCCACCAGTGATTTGGTCCGGGGCTACACCTTC. Translated: CATSDLVRGYTF.

V is TRBV4-1 and J is TRBJ2-3; 7 bases fit TRBD1. Germline CDR1 is MGHRA and CDR2 is YSYEKL. Germline trimming cut 1 base from V and 1 base from J; bases unmatched to any gene: 11. The CDR3 is 18 residues long. The CDR3 is CASSQVITDRAGTDTQYF. The CDR3 DNA sequence: TGCGCCAGCAGCCAAGTAATTACAGACAGGGCGGGCACAGATACGCAGTATTTT.

This sequence joins TRBV5-1 and TRBJ2-1; 12 bases match TRBD2. V lost 3 bases and J lost 4; bases outside the gene matches: 2. CDR1 and CDR2 from the germline V gene are SGHRS and YFSETQ. The CDR3 spans 15 residues. The CDR3 protein is CASSWTSGVYNEQFF. The CDR3 DNA follows: TGCGCCAGCAGCTGGACTAGCGGGGTTTACAATGAGCAGTTCTTC.

This rearrangement joins TRBV20-1 to TRBJ2-7; no reliable D call. The CDR3 covers 15 residues. V was cut by 0 bases and J by 2 bases, with 14 bases left in between. Germline V lookup: CDR1 DFQATT, CDR2 SNEGSKA (reference sequence). Here the CDR3 DNA reads TGCAGTGCTAGAGAGGTGGTCGGTCCGGCCTACGAGCAGTACTTC. Translated, it gives CSAREVVGPAYEQYF.

In its sample, this clonotype was seen a few times. The rearrangement links TRBV5-4 to TRBJ2-5, with 8 bases identical to TRBD1. CDR3 length: 15 residues. Germline V gene data show CDR1 as SGHNT and CDR2 as YYREEE (reference sequence). Trimming removed 4 bases from V and 0 bases from J; junction bases left unmatched: 5. CDR3 in DNA: TGTGCCAGCAGCCCCGCGACAGGGGACCAAGAGACCCAGTACTTC. It translates to CASSPATGDQETQYF.

This clonotype turned up a few times. The V call is TRBV6-2 or TRBV6-3, the J call TRBJ2-5; possibly TRBD2 for D (7 bases). From germline, CDR1 is MNHEY and CDR2 SVGEGT. Trimming removed 4 bases from V and 3 bases from J, with 24 bases in between. This CDR3 is 18 amino acids long. CDR3 amino acids: CASSSDGRGAERKETQYF. The CDR3 region has the DNA TGTGCCAGCAGTTCGGACGGCCGGGGGGCCGAACGAAAAGAGACCCAGTACTTC.

This clonotype has a count of ten or more. The J gene is TRBJ1-3, the V gene TRBV25-1, with D possibly TRBD1 on 5 matching bases. The germline V gene has CDR1 MGHDK and CDR2 SYGVNS. Trimming removed 5 bases at V and 1 base at J, with 12 bases between. The CDR3 length is 15 residues. The CDR3 region has the DNA TGTGCCAGCAGTCGGGGGACCGGGTCTGGAAACACCATATATTTT. This encodes CASSRGTGSGNTIYF.

This clonotype turned up a few times. As DNA, the CDR3 is TGTGCCAGCACCCCCGGGACAGGGTCCTACAATGAGCAGTTCTTC. Protein product: CASTPGTGSYNEQFF. V gene TRBV5-5 combines with J gene TRBJ2-1; the match to TRBD1 covers 9 bases. CDR1 is SGHKS and CDR2 is YYEKEE in the germline V gene (reference sequence). After removal of 6 bases from V and 1 base from J, the junction contained 5 bases not matched to a gene. CDR3 size: 15 residues.